Following are 6 T cell receptor beta chains from one sample sequenced in a study of blood T cells in healthy people across ages (dated by TCRdb to the mid-2010s). Receptor libraries were prepared by 5' RACE. Reads for this sample came from an Illumina HiSeq 2500. The second PCR ran for about 6 to 11 cycles and used a J-beta primer mix along with a sample-barcoded 5' primer. TCRdb cleaned the public reads at Q25 with fastp, built clones with MiXCR and kept in-frame beta chains. Entries are consolidated by CDR3 protein sequence, retaining the most common genes and DNA. A total of roughly 1,100,000 distinct CDR3 sequences appear in this sample, about 23% of them only once. 0.75% of the sample goes to the ten largest clones. These records were also assigned to another study, of T cells of mothers and their children.

Sequencing was carried out using blood. The receptors come from a girl aged 2 to 10 in good health.

The rearrangement joins TRBV18 to TRBJ2-5; 8 nucleotides align to TRBD1. Germline V gene lookup returns CDR1 KGHSH and CDR2 LQKENI. The V gene end was trimmed by 3 bases and the J gene end by 4 bases; junction bases not matched to a gene: 10. The CDR3 covers 16 residues. CDR3 sequence (DNA): TGTGCCAGCTCACCCCCGGCAGGGGGCTATGGAGAGACCCAGTACTTC. Encoded protein: CASSPPAGGYGETQYF.

The chain links TRBV6-6 to TRBJ2-1; 7 bases align to TRBD2. CDR1 and CDR2 (germline): MNHNY, SVGAGI (reference sequence). The CDR3 is 14 residues long. Trimming took 8 bases from V and 3 from J; bases not matched to a gene: 7. The DNA of the CDR3 is TGTGCCAGCGCAGCGGGAAAGTTCTACAATGAGCAGTTCTTC. Translated, it gives CASAAGKFYNEQFF.

Ten or more counts support this clonotype. The CDR3 spells CASSDRVYNEQFF. CDR3 in DNA: TGTGCCAGCAGTGACAGAGTCTACAATGAGCAGTTCTTC. The chain has TRBV2 and TRBJ2-1; no firm D call. Looked up from germline, CDR1 is SNHLY and CDR2 is FYNNEI. The CDR3 totals 13 residues. Deletions cut 3 bases from V and 3 bases from J, with 6 bases between. The full variable domain, rest sourced from reference TRBV2 and TRBJ2-1, is EPEVTQTPSHQVTQMGQEVILRCVPISNHLYFYWYRQILGQKVEFLVSFYNNEISEKSEIFDDQFSVERPDGSNFTLKIRSTKLEDSAMYFCASSDRVYNEQFFGPGTRLTVL.

This clonotype was seen ten or more times. The chain joins TRBV4-2 to TRBJ2-7; D unresolved. Trimming took 4 bases from V and 0 from J, leaving 10 bases between them. The CDR3 length is 14 residues. Germline assignment: CDR1 LGHNA and CDR2 YNFKEQ. CDR3 bases: TGTGCCAGCAGCCCTGGACGGAACTCCTACGAGCAGTACTTC. It codes for CASSPGRNSYEQYF.

The rearrangement uses TRBV6-2 or TRBV6-3 and TRBJ2-7; D possibly corresponds to TRBD1 (5 bases). Germline V gives CDR1 MNHEY, CDR2 SVGEGT. Trimming took off 2 bases at V and 4 bases at J, with 12 bases between the two ends. The CDR3 runs 14 residues. CDR3 protein: CASSYGALGYEQYF. The CDR3, as DNA: TGTGCCAGCAGTTACGGGGCCCTGGGGTACGAGCAGTACTTC.

CDR3 sequence reads: CASSSSGVADRLQETQYF. The CDR3 DNA sequence: TGTGCCAGCAGTTCAAGTGGTGTGGCCGACAGACTCCAAGAGACCCAGTACTTC. The V and J genes are TRBV13 and TRBJ2-5; the D gene is possibly TRBD1 (5 bases). CDR3 size: 18 residues. Germline assignment: CDR1 PRHDT and CDR2 FYEKMQ (reference sequence). The V end lost 6 bases, the J end lost 1 base, and 24 bases lay between the germline ends.